Shown below are 13 T cell receptor beta chains from a single sample sequenced in a study of blood T cell repertoires in COVID-19. The repertoire was sequenced with immunoSEQ multiplex PCR; TCRdb's copy has only in-frame clones and lacks some. Here the sample spans 150,000 to 190,000 clones, 84% being singletons. Sequencing used peripheral blood. The receptors here all came from a woman between 45 and 65 years old with acute or convalescent COVID-19.

The V and J genes are TRBV6-5 and TRBJ2-7, with D hard to call. Germline V gene lookup returns CDR1 MNHEY and CDR2 SVGAGI. The V and J ends lost 9 bases and 2 bases respectively, with 17 bases between them. The length of the CDR3 is 14 residues. The CDR3: CARSRSSGTYEQYF. The CDR3 coding sequence is TGTGCCAGGAGCCGGTCCTCAGGAACCTACGAGCAGTACTTC.

The chain links TRBV10-1 to TRBJ1-5; D is unresolved. Between the trimmed V and J ends, which lost 8 bases and 7 bases, there was a span of 9 bases. The germline V gene encodes CDR1 WNHNN and CDR2 SYGVQD (reference sequence). The CDR3 loop spans 11 amino acids. This CDR3 is CASRLRQPQHF. DNA for the CDR3: TGCGCCAGCCGGTTGAGACAGCCCCAGCATTTT.

This sequence joins TRBV6-5 and TRBJ2-1, with D possibly being TRBD2 (6 bases). The CDR3 covers 12 residues. Germline loops: CDR1 MNHEY, CDR2 SVGAGI. Trimming removed 5 bases at V and 7 bases at J, with 9 bases between. The CDR3 DNA reads TGTGCCAGCAGTCAACTAGCAAATGAGCAGTTCTTC. It encodes CASSQLANEQFF.

This rearrangement joins TRBV6-5 to TRBJ1-5, with TRBD1 identical over 7 bases. This CDR3 has 15 amino acids. V shed 2 bases, J shed 7 bases, and the junction held 8 bases outside the gene matches. The V gene's germline CDR1 is MNHEY and CDR2 SVGAGI. The CDR3 DNA reads TGTGCCAGCAGTTACGGGGGGACAGCGCACCAGCCCCAGCATTTT. Residues: CASSYGGTAHQPQHF.

V and J are TRBV3-1 (or the pseudogene TRBV3-2) and TRBJ2-1; 10 bases match TRBD2. Germline V lookup: CDR1 LGHDT, CDR2 YNNKEL (reference sequence). This CDR3 spans 17 amino acids. J gave up 4 bases and V 4 bases, and 10 bases lay outside the gene matches. CDR3 residues: CASSPGLAGDMYNEQFF. CDR3 bases: TGTGCCAGCAGCCCGGGGCTAGCGGGGGACATGTACAATGAGCAGTTCTTC.

The V gene is TRBV13, the J gene TRBJ1-1; D is possibly TRBD1 (6 bases). Trimming removed 0 bases from V and 2 bases from J, with 10 bases in between. The CDR3 is made up of 15 amino acids. The germline V gene has CDR1 PRHDT and CDR2 FYEKMQ (reference sequence). The CDR3 nucleotides are TGTGCCAGCAGCTTAGGACAGGGTTTCAACACTGAAGCTTTCTTT. Translated: CASSLGQGFNTEAFF.

V and J are TRBV5-1 and TRBJ1-1, with 11 positions matching TRBD1. The CDR3 covers 16 residues. V lost 3 bases to trimming and J lost 0 bases; unmatched junction nucleotides: 4. Germline CDR1 reads SGHRS; CDR2 reads YFSETQ. In DNA form, the CDR3 reads TGCGCCAGCAGCTCTCTGGGACAGGGGGTGAACACTGAAGCTTTCTTT. It yields the protein CASSSLGQGVNTEAFF. The full variable domain, rest sourced from reference TRBV5-1 and TRBJ1-1, is KAGVTQTPRYLIKTRGQQVTLSCSPISGHRSVSWYQQTPGQGLQFLFEYFSETQRNKGNFPGRFSGRQFSNSRSEMNVSTLELGDSALYLCASSSLGQGVNTEAFFGQGTRLTVV.

The J gene is TRBJ2-3, the V gene TRBV5-4; TRBD2 agrees at 12 bases. The V gene end was trimmed by 2 bases and the J gene end by 3 bases; junction bases not matched to a gene: 7. In germline, CDR1 is SGHNT, CDR2 YYREEE (reference sequence). This CDR3 has 17 residues. The CDR3 protein is CASSFGGLAGGTDTQYF. The CDR3 DNA sequence: TGTGCCAGCAGCTTCGGGGGACTAGCGGGTGGGACAGATACGCAGTATTTT.

The chain carries TRBV2 and TRBJ2-1; D is uncertain. V gave up 10 bases and J gave up 0 bases, with 13 bases separating them. The CDR3 has 14 amino acids. Germline V lookup: CDR1 SNHLY, CDR2 FYNNEI. The CDR3: CAIQLRHSYNEQFF. DNA of the CDR3: TGTGCCATACAACTACGCCACTCCTACAATGAGCAGTTCTTC.

This chain uses TRBV20-1 with TRBJ1-2; tentatively, D is TRBD1 (6 bases). This CDR3 contains 14 residues. V was trimmed by 3 bases and J by 4 bases, leaving 15 bases between them. Germline CDR1 DFQATT, CDR2 SNEGSKA (reference sequence). CDR3 amino acids: CSASTIQGIYGYTF. CDR3 bases: TGCAGTGCTAGTACGATTCAGGGGATCTATGGCTACACCTTC.

The genes are TRBV27 and TRBJ2-4; TRBD1 might be the D (6 bases). V was trimmed by 6 bases and J by 2 bases, leaving 20 bases between them. CDR1 MNHEY and CDR2 SMNVEV come from the germline V gene (reference sequence). This CDR3 has 17 residues. The chain's CDR3 is CASSTYLQGSTKNIQYF. The CDR3 DNA sequence: TGTGCCAGCAGCACCTACCTACAGGGTTCCACCAAAAACATTCAGTACTTC.

The chain uses TRBV19 and TRBJ2-1, with TRBD2 identical over 8 bases. Germline V gene lookup returns CDR1 LNHDA and CDR2 SQIVND (reference sequence). The CDR3 spans 17 residues. V lost 5 bases to trimming and J lost 6 bases; unmatched junction nucleotides: 15. For the CDR3, the DNA is TGTGCCAGTAGTCCCTCTAACTGGGCGGGAGGTTCCAATGAGCAGTTCTTC. Translated: CASSPSNWAGGSNEQFF. Supplemented by reference TRBV19 and TRBJ2-1, the full variable domain reads DGGITQSPKYLFRKEGQNVTLSCEQNLNHDAMYWYRQDPGQGLRLIYYSQIVNDFQKGDIAEGYSVSREKKESFPLTVTSAQKNPTAFYLCASSPSNWAGGSNEQFFGPGTRLTVL.

The chain recombines TRBV7-2 with TRBJ1-1; D might be TRBD1 (5 bases). Germline V gene lookup returns CDR1 SGHTA and CDR2 FQGNSA. The CDR3 is 14 amino acids. V dropped 6 bases and J dropped 1 base, with 12 bases sitting between them. CDR3 amino acids: CASSRGTGNTEAFF. The CDR3 bases are TGTGCCAGCAGTCGCGGGACGGGGAACACTGAAGCTTTCTTT.